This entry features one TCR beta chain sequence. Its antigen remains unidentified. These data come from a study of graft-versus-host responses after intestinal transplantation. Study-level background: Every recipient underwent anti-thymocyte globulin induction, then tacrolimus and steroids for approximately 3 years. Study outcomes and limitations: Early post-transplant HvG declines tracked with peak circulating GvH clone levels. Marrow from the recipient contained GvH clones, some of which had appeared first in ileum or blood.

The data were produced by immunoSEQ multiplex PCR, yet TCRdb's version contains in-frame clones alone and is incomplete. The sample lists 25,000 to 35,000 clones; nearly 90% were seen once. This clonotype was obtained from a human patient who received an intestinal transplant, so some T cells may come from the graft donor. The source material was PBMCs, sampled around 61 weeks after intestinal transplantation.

The CDR3 DNA sequence: TGCGCCAGCAGCTTACTATCGGGATTCTCCTACAATGAGCAGTTCTTC. It yields the protein CASSLLSGFSYNEQFF. This sequence joins TRBV5-1 and TRBJ2-1; D may be TRBD2 (5 bases). Germline lookup yields CDR1 SGHRS and CDR2 YFSETQ. This CDR3 region has 16 residues. The germline V and J ends were trimmed by 2 bases and 0 bases, with 12 bases remaining between them.